This T cell receptor (beta chain) was sequenced for a study of blood T cell repertoires in COVID-19. The wider study: PBMCs, B-cell-depleted T cells, or T cells provided the cDNA or gDNA that made up the material.

The cohort comprised adults aged 18 to 89 years residing in approximately 25 US areas. Cohorts were determined from participant-reported clinical history. In the 2 weeks before study entry, exposed participants met a COVID-19 case, which was PCR-confirmed or clinician-diagnosed. Trimming took 4 bases from V and 1 from J, leaving 15 bases between them. From germline, CDR1 is SGHRS and CDR2 YFSETQ. The CDR3 totals 16 residues. Sequencing used immunoSEQ multiplex PCR; TCRdb keeps in-frame clones, though not all of them. The data show some 340,000 clones, 90% seen once. The sample consisted of PBMCs or T cells enriched from blood (not recorded which). This receptor was taken from a woman in her 30s who had been exposed to COVID-19. The V call is TRBV5-1, the J call TRBJ2-4; TRBD1 is a possible D gene (6 bases). The chain's CDR3 is CASSTDRLGAKNIQYF. The CDR3 DNA sequence: TGCGCCAGCAGCACAGACAGGCTCGGGGCCAAAAACATTCAGTACTTC.